These 21 T cell receptor beta chains share one sample of origin, sequenced in a study of T-cell reconstitution after alpha-beta-depleted transplantation in children. Unique molecular identifiers were incorporated into the prepared TCRbeta library. TCRdb reprocessed the PCR reads via MiXCR and lists one record per CDR3 protein. This sample has around 240,000 distinct CDR3 sequences; less than 9% occur once, and the top ten carry roughly 6%. Sequenced here: PBMCs, mostly from graft donor cells, sampled 180 days after TCRalphabeta/CD19-depleted stem cell transplant. The receptor set was obtained from a male patient younger than 18 who had a stem cell transplant for acute lymphoblastic leukemia, so the T cells may come from the graft donor.

Ten or more counts support this clonotype. The chain combines TRBV20-1 with TRBJ2-7, with 9 positions matching TRBD1. The CDR3 length is 16 residues. V trimming: 1 base; J trimming: 7 bases; junction bases outside the gene matches: 14. Germline CDR1 is DFQATT and CDR2 is SNEGSKA (reference sequence). CDR3 DNA sequence: TGCAGTGCTAGAGCCGCCGGGACAGGGAGATCAGGGGAGCAGTACTTC. Amino acids: CSARAAGTGRSGEQYF.

This clonotype was found many times. The chain uses TRBV29-1 and TRBJ2-2, with D tentatively TRBD2 (7 bases). Trimming cost V 3 bases and J 6 bases, with 14 bases left between them. The CDR3 length is 14 residues. Germline-derived CDR1 and CDR2 are SQVTM and ANQGSEA. The CDR3 loop reads CSVEGRGRAGELFF. The DNA for the CDR3 is TGCAGCGTTGAGGGGCGGGGGCGGGCCGGGGAGCTGTTTTTT.

For this clonotype: Possible read error: a much larger clone is one base away. The chain's CDR3 is CASSRGAGDNEQFF. Written as DNA, the CDR3 is TGCGCCAGCAGCCGGGGGGCGGGAGACAATGAGCAGTTCTTC. The chain couples TRBV4-3 to TRBJ2-1; tentatively, D is TRBD2 (7 bases). This CDR3 is 14 amino acids long. Germline loops: CDR1 LGHNA, CDR2 YSLEER. With 4 bases removed from V and 5 bases from J, the gap between germline ends came to 12 bases.

In this sample, this clonotype turned up many times. V usage is TRBV20-1 and J usage is TRBJ1-5, with D possibly TRBD1 on 6 matching bases. This CDR3 comprises 13 residues. Trimming cost V 0 bases and J 11 bases, with 14 bases left between them. The germline V gene encodes CDR1 DFQATT and CDR2 SNEGSKA (reference sequence). CDR3 DNA sequence: TGCAGTGCTAGAGATGGAGGGACAAAATCCCAGCATTTT. Translated, it gives CSARDGGTKSQHF.

This clonotype was detected many times. J is TRBJ1-6 and V is TRBV20-1, with 8 bases lining up with TRBD1. The CDR3 runs 15 residues. With V trimmed by 2 bases and J by 10 bases, 10 bases remained unmatched. Germline V lookup: CDR1 DFQATT, CDR2 SNEGSKA (reference sequence). CDR3 loop: CSARPPDRDRSPLHF. CDR3 DNA: TGCAGTGCTAGACCTCCGGACAGGGATCGGTCACCCCTCCACTTT.

As concerns this clonotype: Being one base from a much bigger clone, this may be a read error. This chain uses TRBV25-1 with TRBJ2-2; D possibly uses TRBD1 or TRBD2 (5 bases each). Germline CDR1 MGHDK, CDR2 SYGVNS. The CDR3 is 13 amino acids. The CDR3 nucleotides are TGTGCCAGCAGCGCCGCCTACACCGGGGACCTGTTTTTT. As protein: CASSAAYTGDLFF.

The chain combines TRBV12-3 or TRBV12-4 with TRBJ1-6; D possibly corresponds to TRBD1 (6 bases). The CDR3 sequence is 17 residues long. V was trimmed by 5 bases and J by 3 bases, leaving 17 bases between them. DNA for the CDR3: TGTGCCAGCAGTCCCCCCGGGGGCCCATACTATAATTCACCCCTCCACTTT. Its translation: CASSPPGGPYYNSPLHF.

The chain couples TRBV29-1 to TRBJ2-3, with TRBD1 matching 7 bases. The germline CDR1 and CDR2 sequences are SQVTM and ANQGSEA. V was clipped by 5 bases and J by 6 bases; unmatched bases: 2. The CDR3 extends over 11 amino acids. This CDR3 is CSVSTGDTQYF. CDR3 in DNA: TGCAGCGTTTCGACAGGGGATACGCAGTATTTT.

This clonotype was seen ten or more times. The chain has TRBV4-3 and TRBJ2-2; D remains ambiguous. Trimming took 0 bases from V and 3 from J, leaving 14 bases between them. The germline CDR1 and CDR2 sequences are LGHNA and YSLEER. This CDR3 region has 17 residues. This CDR3 is CASSQDVPPRDTGELFF. DNA for the CDR3: TGCGCCAGCAGCCAAGATGTCCCCCCTCGGGACACCGGGGAGCTGTTTTTT.

This clonotype was picked up many times. The chain links TRBV29-1 to TRBJ2-7; 10 bases agree with TRBD1. CDR1 is SQVTM and CDR2 is ANQGSEA in the germline V gene. J gave up 5 bases and V 0 bases, and 7 bases lay outside the gene matches. This CDR3 region has 15 residues. CDR3 sequence: CSVEELGTGDNEQYF. CDR3 nucleotide sequence: TGCAGCGTTGAAGAACTCGGGACAGGGGACAACGAGCAGTACTTC.

At least ten counts were recorded for this clonotype. The J gene is TRBJ2-5, the V gene TRBV4-1; 10 nucleotides align to TRBD1. The CDR3 contains 16 residues. J lost 5 bases, V lost 3 bases, and 9 bases had no gene match. Looked up from germline, CDR1 is MGHRA and CDR2 is YSYEKL. CDR3 bases: TGCGCCAGCAGCCAGGGACAGGGGTCGATTTGGGAGACCCAGTACTTC. The encoded protein is CASSQGQGSIWETQYF.

This clonotype came up many times. This chain connects TRBV20-1 to TRBJ2-7; 9 nucleotides line up with TRBD1. Trimming took 3 bases from V and 3 from J; bases not matched to a gene: 6. This CDR3 region has 14 residues. CDR1 is DFQATT, CDR2 SNEGSKA, per germline (reference sequence). The DNA for the CDR3 is TGCAGTGCTAGCCCGGGACAGGGCAACTACGAGCAGTACTTC. Its translation: CSASPGQGNYEQYF.

In its sample, this clonotype was seen many times. The rearrangement uses TRBV7-2 and TRBJ1-2; no clear D gene. Germline V gene sequence: CDR1 SGHTA, CDR2 FQGNSA. The CDR3 is 13 amino acids. The ends were cut back, 8 bases at V and 4 bases at J, with 14 bases in the middle. The CDR3 coding sequence is TGTGCCAGCTTGGAGGGAGGGAGCTATGGCTACACCTTC. Its translation is CASLEGGSYGYTF.

This clonotype has a count of ten or more. One junction end disagrees with the germline gene, perhaps due to a read error. The chain links TRBV7-9 to TRBJ2-2; tentative D call: TRBD2 (6 bases). Germline V lookup: CDR1 SEHNR, CDR2 FQNEAQ (reference sequence). The CDR3 has 16 residues. CDR3 DNA: TGTTCCAGCAGCTCCACGGGGGACTTTAGAGAAGGGGAGCTGTTTTTT. The encoded protein is CSSSSTGDFREGELFF.

Comment on this clonotype: Given a much more abundant clone one base away, this may be a read error. The limits of the CDR3 on the DNA are not certain, so only TCRdb's listed CDR3 is given. J is TRBJ1-4 and V is TRBV5-1. The CDR3 totals 14 residues, both ends included. CDR1 and CDR2 (germline): SGHRS, YFSETQ. CDR3 residues: CASSWARGNEKLLF.

This clonotype was counted many times. The germline gene is not matched at one end of the junction; a read error may be the cause. This chain joins TRBV27 and TRBJ2-3, with unresolved D. CDR1 MNHEY and CDR2 SMNVEV come from the germline V gene (reference sequence). The CDR3 sequence is 11 residues long. CDR3 coding DNA: TGTGCCAGCAGTTCGTCAGACACGCAGTATTTT. This encodes CASSSSDTQYF.

This chain uses TRBV28 with TRBJ2-7, with 7 nucleotides matching TRBD1. CDR3 length equals 15 residues. V trimming: 1 base; J trimming: 1 base; junction bases outside the gene matches: 4. Germline V gene data show CDR1 as MDHEN and CDR2 as SYDVKM. CDR3 sequence reads: CASSLSRTGSYEQYF. The CDR3 DNA reads TGTGCCAGCAGTTTATCGAGGACAGGTTCCTACGAGCAGTACTTC.

This clonotype was detected many times. The chain couples TRBV7-9 to TRBJ2-5, with 9 bases that match TRBD1. Unmatched junction bases numbered 8, after V lost 5 bases and J lost 4 bases. This CDR3 contains 15 residues. Germline V gene data show CDR1 as SEHNR and CDR2 as FQNEAQ (reference sequence). CDR3 region: CASSVSQGAGETQYF. The CDR3 nucleotides read TGTGCCAGCAGCGTATCACAGGGGGCGGGAGAGACCCAGTACTTC.

This clonotype was counted ten times or more. V gene TRBV10-3 combines with J gene TRBJ1-2, with D unclear. Between the trimmed V and J ends, which lost 6 bases and 2 bases, there was a span of 10 bases. Germline V CDR1 and CDR2: ENHRY, SYGVKD. This CDR3 is 13 amino acids long. The CDR3 loop reads CAISALSNYGYTF. CDR3 sequence (DNA): TGTGCCATCAGCGCCCTCTCAAACTATGGCTACACCTTC.

This clonotype was seen ten or more times. The chain couples TRBV6-5 to TRBJ2-5; D may be TRBD1 (6 bases). The germline V and J ends were trimmed by 5 bases and 4 bases, with 14 bases remaining between them. CDR3 size: 14 residues. Germline CDR1 reads MNHEY; CDR2 reads SVGAGI. The CDR3 DNA follows: TGTGCCAGCAGTCACCTACAGGGACGAGAGACCCAGTACTTC. It is translated as CASSHLQGRETQYF.

Many counts were recorded for this clonotype. The gene calls are TRBV10-3 and TRBJ2-2; 12 bases fit TRBD1. The CDR3 has 16 residues. The V gene end was trimmed by 7 bases and the J gene end by 2 bases; junction bases not matched to a gene: 5. Germline lookup yields CDR1 ENHRY and CDR2 SYGVKD. CDR3 loop: CAITSGTGGNTGELFF. The CDR3 coding sequence is TGTGCCATCACCTCCGGGACAGGGGGCAACACCGGGGAGCTGTTTTTT.